These T cell receptor beta chains were read from a single sample in a study of OX40 agonist ivuxolimab in advanced cancers. Assay: immunoSEQ multiplex PCR; the TCRdb copy retains only in-frame clones and omits some. The data show 55,000 to 70,000 clones, with approximately 80% seen just once and approximately 2.4% held by the top ten. The sample consisted of CD4+ or CD8+ T cells sorted from blood, taken in a trial of the OX40 agonist ivuxolimab. The origin of the receptors is an adult with an advanced solid tumor such as melanoma, head and neck, liver or kidney cancer. Both conserved end residues are part of each CDR3. The order of the fields is D gene, V gene, clone size, J gene, CDR3 DNA, CDR3 protein. A D gene is named only where the DNA matches it firmly. Not every row has a clone size; where given, it reads once, few, many or a size class.

D gene: TRBD2; V gene: TRBV23-1; clone size: NA; J gene: TRBJ2-5; CDR3 DNA: TGCGCCCGCCTCAGACAAGCGGGGGGGAACAAGGAGACCCAGTACTTC; CDR3 protein: CARLRQAGGNKETQYF
D gene: NA; V gene: TRBV6-6; clone size: NA; J gene: TRBJ2-1; CDR3 DNA: TGTGCCAGCAGTTACGATCGGGGTAGTGAGCAGTTCTTC; CDR3 protein: CASSYDRGSEQFF
D gene: NA; V gene: TRBV6-1; clone size: NA; J gene: TRBJ1-2; CDR3 DNA: TGTGCCAGCAGTGAAGGTCAGAACTATGGCTACACCTTC; CDR3 protein: CASSEGQNYGYTF
D gene: NA; V gene: TRBV5-1; clone size: NA; J gene: TRBJ2-3; CDR3 DNA: TGCGCCAGCAGCTTGGCGGCAGCAATCCGCACAGATACGCAGTATTTT; CDR3 protein: CASSLAAAIRTDTQYF
D gene: NA; V gene: TRBV29-1; clone size: NA; J gene: TRBJ1-2; CDR3 DNA: TGCAGCGTTGAGAATCAGTTAAAGTATGGCTACACCTTC; CDR3 protein: CSVENQLKYGYTF
D gene: NA; V gene: TRBV6-5; clone size: NA; J gene: TRBJ1-2; CDR3 DNA: TGTGCCAGCAGTGAGGCCGGGTCCGGCTATGGCTACACCTTC; CDR3 protein: CASSEAGSGYGYTF
D gene: TRBD2; V gene: TRBV19; clone size: NA; J gene: TRBJ2-7; CDR3 DNA: TGTGCCACCGCCCGGGGGAGGGCCTACGAGCAGTACTTC; CDR3 protein: CATARGRAYEQYF
D gene: NA; V gene: TRBV9; clone size: NA; J gene: TRBJ1-1; CDR3 DNA: TGTGCCAGCAGCGTAAAGGGAAACACTGAAGCTTTCTTT; CDR3 protein: CASSVKGNTEAFF
D gene: NA; V gene: TRBV9; clone size: NA; J gene: TRBJ1-2; CDR3 DNA: TGTGCCAGCAGCCGCCTTTCTGGGGGCGGGGGAACTAACTATGGCTACACCTTC; CDR3 protein: CASSRLSGGGGTNYGYTF
D gene: NA; V gene: TRBV6-5; clone size: NA; J gene: TRBJ1-5; CDR3 DNA: TGTGCCAGCAGCTCACAGGGAGTCTACAATCAGCCCCAGCATTTT; CDR3 protein: CASSSQGVYNQPQHF
D gene: NA; V gene: TRBV19; clone size: NA; J gene: TRBJ1-1; CDR3 DNA: TGTGCCAGTAGCACCCCCGCCATACAGGGACGGACTGAAGCTTTCTTT; CDR3 protein: CASSTPAIQGRTEAFF
D gene: TRBD1; V gene: TRBV7-2; clone size: NA; J gene: TRBJ1-1; CDR3 DNA: TGTGCCAGCAGCCCAACGACAGGGGGCGTCGTGAGCACTGAAGCTTTCTTT; CDR3 protein: CASSPTTGGVVSTEAFF
D gene: NA; V gene: TRBV29-1; clone size: once; J gene: TRBJ1-2; CDR3 DNA: TGCAGCGTTGAAATGAATCTGGGCTACACCTTC; CDR3 protein: CSVEMNLGYTF
D gene: NA; V gene: TRBV5-5; clone size: NA; J gene: TRBJ1-2; CDR3 DNA: TGTGCCAGCAGCTTGGAGGAGGGTCTCTATGGCTACACCTTC; CDR3 protein: CASSLEEGLYGYTF
D gene: TRBD2; V gene: TRBV19; clone size: NA; J gene: TRBJ2-1; CDR3 DNA: TGTGCCAGTAGCACGCCTAGCGGGGGGCCCAGGGGGGTGGAGTTCTTC; CDR3 protein: CASSTPSGGPRGVEFF
D gene: TRBD1; V gene: TRBV25-1; clone size: few; J gene: TRBJ2-7; CDR3 DNA: TGTGCCAGCCTCGCCCTCGACAGGGACGAGCAGTACTTC; CDR3 protein: CASLALDRDEQYF
D gene: NA; V gene: TRBV25-1; clone size: NA; J gene: TRBJ2-6; CDR3 DNA: TGTGCCAGCAGTGAATGGGGGGGCACTCCGGCCAACGTCCTGACTTTC; CDR3 protein: CASSEWGGTPANVLTF
D gene: TRBD1; V gene: TRBV11-1; clone size: NA; J gene: TRBJ2-7; CDR3 DNA: TGTGCCAGCGCAGGGGGCCCAACGGACTACGAGCAGTACTTC; CDR3 protein: CASAGGPTDYEQYF
D gene: NA; V gene: TRBV19; clone size: NA; J gene: TRBJ2-1; CDR3 DNA: TGTGCCAGTAGTATTTCGGGTCAGGGGAATTACAATGAGCAGTTCTTC; CDR3 protein: CASSISGQGNYNEQFF
D gene: TRBD2; V gene: TRBV7-2; clone size: NA; J gene: TRBJ2-2; CDR3 DNA: TGTGCCAGCAGCTTAGTTGGTCTAGCGGGGCCGAACACCGGGGAGCTGTTTTTT; CDR3 protein: CASSLVGLAGPNTGELFF
D gene: TRBD1; V gene: TRBV9; clone size: few; J gene: TRBJ2-2; CDR3 DNA: TGTGCCAGCAGCGTAGGGTCCCGGGGGACAGGAATTCTTAACACCGGGGAGCTGTTTTTT; CDR3 protein: CASSVGSRGTGILNTGELFF
D gene: TRBD1; V gene: TRBV7-2; clone size: NA; J gene: TRBJ2-3; CDR3 DNA: TGTGCCAGCAGCCTCCGGACAGGGGAGACAGATACGCAGTATTTT; CDR3 protein: CASSLRTGETDTQYF
D gene: NA; V gene: TRBV6-5; clone size: NA; J gene: TRBJ1-3; CDR3 DNA: TGTGCCAGCAGTTATACAGAAGGAAACACCATATATTTT; CDR3 protein: CASSYTEGNTIYF
D gene: NA; V gene: TRBV19; clone size: NA; J gene: TRBJ1-2; CDR3 DNA: TGTGCCAGTAGTCTCCCCGGGACGTATGGCTACACCTTC; CDR3 protein: CASSLPGTYGYTF
D gene: NA; V gene: TRBV6-6; clone size: few; J gene: TRBJ2-1; CDR3 DNA: TGTGCCAGCAGCCGAGACAGCTACAATGAGCAGTTCTTC; CDR3 protein: CASSRDSYNEQFF
D gene: TRBD2; V gene: TRBV7-2; clone size: NA; J gene: TRBJ2-3; CDR3 DNA: TGTGCCAGCAGCTTAAGCTCTAGCGGTATCACAGATACGCAGTATTTT; CDR3 protein: CASSLSSSGITDTQYF
D gene: NA; V gene: TRBV10-2; clone size: NA; J gene: TRBJ1-1; CDR3 DNA: TGCGCCAGCAGCTGGCAGGGATTGTTGGGGACTGAAGCTTTCTTT; CDR3 protein: CASSWQGLLGTEAFF
D gene: NA; V gene: TRBV7-2; clone size: NA; J gene: TRBJ2-7; CDR3 DNA: TGTGCCAGCAGCTTATATCCAGGGGCGGGCGAGCAGTACTTC; CDR3 protein: CASSLYPGAGEQYF
D gene: TRBD1; V gene: TRBV5-1; clone size: NA; J gene: TRBJ1-2; CDR3 DNA: TGCGCCAGCAGCCTAACCAGGGGGTCCGATGGCTACACCTTC; CDR3 protein: CASSLTRGSDGYTF